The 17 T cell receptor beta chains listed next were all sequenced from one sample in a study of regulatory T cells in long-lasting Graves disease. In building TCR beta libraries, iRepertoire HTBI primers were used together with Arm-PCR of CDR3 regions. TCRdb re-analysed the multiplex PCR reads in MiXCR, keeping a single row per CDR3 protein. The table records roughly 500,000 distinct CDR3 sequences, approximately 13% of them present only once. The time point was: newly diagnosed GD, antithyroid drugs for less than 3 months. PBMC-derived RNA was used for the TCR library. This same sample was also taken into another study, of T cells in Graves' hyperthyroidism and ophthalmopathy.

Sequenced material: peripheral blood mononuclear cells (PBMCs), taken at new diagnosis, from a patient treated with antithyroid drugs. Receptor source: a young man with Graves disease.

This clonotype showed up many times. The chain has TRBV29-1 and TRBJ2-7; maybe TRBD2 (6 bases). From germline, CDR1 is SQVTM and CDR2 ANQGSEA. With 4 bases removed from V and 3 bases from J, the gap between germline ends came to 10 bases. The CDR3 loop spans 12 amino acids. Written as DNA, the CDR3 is TGCAGCGTTGCCCTCGGGAGCTACGAGCAGTACTTC. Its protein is CSVALGSYEQYF.

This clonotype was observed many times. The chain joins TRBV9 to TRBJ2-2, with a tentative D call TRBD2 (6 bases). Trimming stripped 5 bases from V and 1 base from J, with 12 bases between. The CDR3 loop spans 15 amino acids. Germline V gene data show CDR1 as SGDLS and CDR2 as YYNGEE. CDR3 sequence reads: CASRPVAENTGELFF. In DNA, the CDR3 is TGTGCCAGCAGACCGGTAGCGGAGAACACCGGGGAGCTGTTTTTT.

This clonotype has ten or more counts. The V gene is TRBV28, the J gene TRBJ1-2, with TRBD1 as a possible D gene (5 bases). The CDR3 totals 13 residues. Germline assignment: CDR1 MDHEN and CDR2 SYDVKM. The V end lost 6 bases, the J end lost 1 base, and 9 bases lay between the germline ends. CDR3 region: CASSPDSNYGYTF. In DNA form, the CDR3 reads TGTGCCAGCAGCCCTGACAGTAACTATGGCTACACCTTC.

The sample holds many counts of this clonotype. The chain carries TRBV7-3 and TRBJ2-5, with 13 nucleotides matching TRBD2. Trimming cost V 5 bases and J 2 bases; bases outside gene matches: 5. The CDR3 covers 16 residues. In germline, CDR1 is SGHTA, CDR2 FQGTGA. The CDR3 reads CASSQGTSGNQETQYF. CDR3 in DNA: TGTGCCAGCAGCCAGGGGACTAGCGGGAATCAAGAGACCCAGTACTTC.

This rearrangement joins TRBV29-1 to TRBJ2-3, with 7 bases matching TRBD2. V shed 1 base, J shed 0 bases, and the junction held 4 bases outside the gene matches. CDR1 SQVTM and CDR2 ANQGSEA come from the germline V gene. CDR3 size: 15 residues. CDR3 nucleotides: TGCAGCGTTGAAGGAGGGCGGGAGAGCACAGATACGCAGTATTTT. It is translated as CSVEGGRESTDTQYF.

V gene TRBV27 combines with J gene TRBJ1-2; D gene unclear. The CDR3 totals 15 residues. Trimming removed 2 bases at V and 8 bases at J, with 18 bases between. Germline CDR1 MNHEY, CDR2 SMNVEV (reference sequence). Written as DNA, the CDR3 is TGTGCCAGCAGTTTAAGGGAAGAGGGTCTCCGGGGCTACACCTTC. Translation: CASSLREEGLRGYTF.

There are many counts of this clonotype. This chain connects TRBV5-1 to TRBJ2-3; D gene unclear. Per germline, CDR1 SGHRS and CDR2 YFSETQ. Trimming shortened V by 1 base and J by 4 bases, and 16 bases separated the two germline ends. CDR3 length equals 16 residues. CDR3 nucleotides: TGCGCCAGCAGCTTGAGTACCTCCCTCTGGGCAGATACGCAGTATTTT. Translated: CASSLSTSLWADTQYF.

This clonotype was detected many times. CDR3 sequence reads: CAISPTSYEQYF. The CDR3 DNA follows: TGTGCCATCAGCCCAACCTCCTACGAGCAGTACTTC. The chain has TRBV10-3 and TRBJ2-7; D not certain. V was trimmed by 6 bases and J by 0 bases, leaving 6 bases between them. The CDR3 loop spans 12 amino acids. Germline V gene sequence: CDR1 ENHRY, CDR2 SYGVKD.

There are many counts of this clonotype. CDR3 DNA sequence: TGTGCCAGCAGCGGGAGAGGAAGGGGGAACAATCAGCCCCAGCATTTT. Its protein product is CASSGRGRGNNQPQHF. The genes are TRBV5-6 and TRBJ1-5, with D tentatively TRBD1 (6 bases). In germline, CDR1 is SGHDT, CDR2 YYEEEE. This CDR3 is built from 16 residues. Trimming cost V 4 bases and J 3 bases, with 17 bases left between them.

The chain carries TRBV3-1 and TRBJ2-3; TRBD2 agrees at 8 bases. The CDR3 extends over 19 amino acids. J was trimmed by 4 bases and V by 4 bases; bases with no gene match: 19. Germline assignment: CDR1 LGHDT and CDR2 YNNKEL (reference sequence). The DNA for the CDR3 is TGTGCCAGCAGCCGCCGGGTAGCGGGACCCCGGAGGTGGGCAGATACGCAGTATTTT. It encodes CASSRRVAGPRRWADTQYF.

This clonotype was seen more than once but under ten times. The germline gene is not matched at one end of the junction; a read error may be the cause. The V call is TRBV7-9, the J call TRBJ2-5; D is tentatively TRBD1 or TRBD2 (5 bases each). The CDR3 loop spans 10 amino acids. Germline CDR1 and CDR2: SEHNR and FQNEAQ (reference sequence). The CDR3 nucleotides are TGTGCCAGCAGGGGGGAGACCCTGTACTTC. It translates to CASRGETLYF.

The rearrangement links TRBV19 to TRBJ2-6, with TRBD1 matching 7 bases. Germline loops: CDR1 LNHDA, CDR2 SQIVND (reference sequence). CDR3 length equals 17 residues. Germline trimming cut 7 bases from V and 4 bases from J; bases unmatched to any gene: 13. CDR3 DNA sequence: TGTGCCAGTACCCGACAGGGCTTAGGAGTGGGGGCCAACGTCCTGACTTTC. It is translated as CASTRQGLGVGANVLTF. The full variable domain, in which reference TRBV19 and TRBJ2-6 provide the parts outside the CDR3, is DGGITQSPKYLFRKEGQNVTLSCEQNLNHDAMYWYRQDPGQGLRLIYYSQIVNDFQKGDIAEGYSVSREKKESFPLTVTSAQKNPTAFYLCASTRQGLGVGANVLTFGAGSRLTVL.

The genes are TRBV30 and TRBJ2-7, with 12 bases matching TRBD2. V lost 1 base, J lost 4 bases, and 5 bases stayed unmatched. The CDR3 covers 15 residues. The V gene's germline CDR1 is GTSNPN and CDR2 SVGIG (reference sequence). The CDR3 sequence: CAWSGRLAGVYEQYF. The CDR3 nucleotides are TGTGCCTGGAGTGGACGACTAGCGGGAGTTTACGAGCAGTACTTC.

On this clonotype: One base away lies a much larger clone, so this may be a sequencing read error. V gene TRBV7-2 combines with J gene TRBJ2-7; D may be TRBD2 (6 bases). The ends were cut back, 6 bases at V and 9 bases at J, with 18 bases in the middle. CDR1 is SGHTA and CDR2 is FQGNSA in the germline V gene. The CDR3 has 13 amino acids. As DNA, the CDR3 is TGTGCCAGCAGTGGGACTGCAACCTTAGGGCAGTACTTC. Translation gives CASSGTATLGQYF.

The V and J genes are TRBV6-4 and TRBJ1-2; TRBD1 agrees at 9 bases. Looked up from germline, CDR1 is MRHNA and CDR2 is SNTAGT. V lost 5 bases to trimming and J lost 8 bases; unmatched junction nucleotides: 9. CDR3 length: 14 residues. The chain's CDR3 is CASSTTGGAGGYTF. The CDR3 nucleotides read TGTGCCAGCAGTACAACAGGGGGCGCCGGGGGCTACACCTTC.

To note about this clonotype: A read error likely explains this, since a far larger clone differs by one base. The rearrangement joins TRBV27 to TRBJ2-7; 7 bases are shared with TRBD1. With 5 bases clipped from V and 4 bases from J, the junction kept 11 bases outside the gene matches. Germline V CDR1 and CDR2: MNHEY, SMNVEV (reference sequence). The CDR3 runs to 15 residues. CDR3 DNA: TGTGCCAGCAGTGATTGGGACAGTCCCCTTTACGAGCAGTACTTC. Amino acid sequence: CASSDWDSPLYEQYF.

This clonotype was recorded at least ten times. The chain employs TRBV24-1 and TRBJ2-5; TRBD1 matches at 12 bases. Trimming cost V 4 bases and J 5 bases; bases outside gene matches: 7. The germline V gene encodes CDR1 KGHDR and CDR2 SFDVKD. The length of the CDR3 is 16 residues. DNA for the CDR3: TGTGCCACCAGTGAAGCCGGGACAGGGGGCACGGAGACCCAGTACTTC. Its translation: CATSEAGTGGTETQYF.